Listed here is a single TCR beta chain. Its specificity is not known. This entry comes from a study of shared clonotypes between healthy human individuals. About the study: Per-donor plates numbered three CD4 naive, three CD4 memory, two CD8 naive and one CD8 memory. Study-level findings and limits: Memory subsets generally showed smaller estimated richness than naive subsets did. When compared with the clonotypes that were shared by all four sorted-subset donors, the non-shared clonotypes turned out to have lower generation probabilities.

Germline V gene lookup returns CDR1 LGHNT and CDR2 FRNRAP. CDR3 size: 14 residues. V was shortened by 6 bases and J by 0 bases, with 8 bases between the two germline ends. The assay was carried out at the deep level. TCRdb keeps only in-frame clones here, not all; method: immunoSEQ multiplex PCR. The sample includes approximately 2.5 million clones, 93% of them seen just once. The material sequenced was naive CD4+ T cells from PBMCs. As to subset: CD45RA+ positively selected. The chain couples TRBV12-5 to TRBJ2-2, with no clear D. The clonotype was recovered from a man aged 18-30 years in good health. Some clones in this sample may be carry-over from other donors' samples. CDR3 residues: CASGASANTGELFF. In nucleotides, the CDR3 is TGTGCTAGTGGGGCCAGCGCGAACACCGGGGAGCTGTTTTTT. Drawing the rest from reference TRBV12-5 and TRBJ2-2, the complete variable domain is DARVTQTPRHKVTEMGQEVTMRCQPILGHNTVFWYRQTMMQGLELLAYFRNRAPLDDSGMPKDRFSAEMPDATLATLKIQPSEPRDSAVYFCASGASANTGELFFGEGSRLTVL.